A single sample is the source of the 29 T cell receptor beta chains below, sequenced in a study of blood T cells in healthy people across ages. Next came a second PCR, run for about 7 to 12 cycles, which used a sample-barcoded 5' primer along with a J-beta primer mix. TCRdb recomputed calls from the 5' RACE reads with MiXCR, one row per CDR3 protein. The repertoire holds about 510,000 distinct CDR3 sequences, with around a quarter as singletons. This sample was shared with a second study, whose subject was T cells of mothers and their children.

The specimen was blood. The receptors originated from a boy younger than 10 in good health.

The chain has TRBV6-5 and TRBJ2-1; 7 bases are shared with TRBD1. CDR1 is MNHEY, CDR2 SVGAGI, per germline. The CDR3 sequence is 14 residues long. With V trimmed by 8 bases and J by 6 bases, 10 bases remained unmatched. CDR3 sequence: CASSRGTESNEQFF. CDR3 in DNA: TGTGCCAGCTCCCGTGGGACAGAGTCCAATGAGCAGTTCTTC.

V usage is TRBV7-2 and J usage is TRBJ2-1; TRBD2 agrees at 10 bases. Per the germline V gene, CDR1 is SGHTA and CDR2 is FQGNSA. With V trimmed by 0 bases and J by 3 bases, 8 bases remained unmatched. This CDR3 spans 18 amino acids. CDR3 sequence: CASSLAGLAGGIYNEQFF. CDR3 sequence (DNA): TGTGCCAGCAGCTTAGCGGGGTTAGCGGGGGGCATCTACAATGAGCAGTTCTTC. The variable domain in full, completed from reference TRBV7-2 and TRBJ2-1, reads GAGVSQSPSNKVTEKGKDVELRCDPISGHTALYWYRQSLGQGLEFLIYFQGNSAPDKSGLPSDRFSAERTGGSVSTLTIQRTQQEDSAVYLCASSLAGLAGGIYNEQFFGPGTRLTVL.

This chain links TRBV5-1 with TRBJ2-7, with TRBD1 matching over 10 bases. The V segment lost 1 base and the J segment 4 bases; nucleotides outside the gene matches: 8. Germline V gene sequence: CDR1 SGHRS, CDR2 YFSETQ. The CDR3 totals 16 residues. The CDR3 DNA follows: TGCGCCAGCAGCTTGAGATCGACAGGGGGCGGTTACGAGCAGTACTTC. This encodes CASSLRSTGGGYEQYF. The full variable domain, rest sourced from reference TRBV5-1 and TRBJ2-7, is KAGVTQTPRYLIKTRGQQVTLSCSPISGHRSVSWYQQTPGQGLQFLFEYFSETQRNKGNFPGRFSGRQFSNSRSEMNVSTLELGDSALYLCASSLRSTGGGYEQYFGPGTRLTVT.

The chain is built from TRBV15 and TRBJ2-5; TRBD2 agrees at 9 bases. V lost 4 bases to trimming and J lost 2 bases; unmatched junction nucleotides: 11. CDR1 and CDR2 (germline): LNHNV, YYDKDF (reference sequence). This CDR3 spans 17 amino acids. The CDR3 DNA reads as TGTGCCACCAGCAAGGGGCTAGCGGGGCCCTTTCAAGAGACCCAGTACTTC. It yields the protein CATSKGLAGPFQETQYF. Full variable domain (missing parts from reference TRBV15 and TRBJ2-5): DAMVIQNPRYQVTQFGKPVTLSCSQTLNHNVMYWYQQKSSQAPKLLFHYYDKDFNNEADTPDNFQSRRPNTSFCFLDIRSPGLGDTAMYLCATSKGLAGPFQETQYFGPGTRLLVL.

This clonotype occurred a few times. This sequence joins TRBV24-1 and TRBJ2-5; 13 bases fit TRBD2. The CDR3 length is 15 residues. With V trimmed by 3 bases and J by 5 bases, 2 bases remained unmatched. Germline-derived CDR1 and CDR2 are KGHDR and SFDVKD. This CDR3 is CATSDQLAGGETQYF. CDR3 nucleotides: TGTGCCACCAGTGATCAACTAGCGGGAGGGGAGACCCAGTACTTC.

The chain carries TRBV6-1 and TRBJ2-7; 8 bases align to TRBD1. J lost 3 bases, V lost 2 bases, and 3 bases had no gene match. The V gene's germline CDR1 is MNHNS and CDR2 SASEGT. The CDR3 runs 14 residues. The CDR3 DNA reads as TGTGCCAGCAGTGAACCGGGACAGGTCTACGAGCAGTACTTC. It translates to CASSEPGQVYEQYF.

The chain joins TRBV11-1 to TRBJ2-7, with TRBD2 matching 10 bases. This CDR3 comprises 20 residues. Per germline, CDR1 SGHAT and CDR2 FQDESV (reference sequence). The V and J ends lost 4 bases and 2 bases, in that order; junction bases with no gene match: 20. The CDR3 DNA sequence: TGTGCCAGCAGCTCCTCCCCAGGCGGAGCGGGAGGGCCCCCTACCTACGAGCAGTACTTC. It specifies CASSSSPGGAGGPPTYEQYF.

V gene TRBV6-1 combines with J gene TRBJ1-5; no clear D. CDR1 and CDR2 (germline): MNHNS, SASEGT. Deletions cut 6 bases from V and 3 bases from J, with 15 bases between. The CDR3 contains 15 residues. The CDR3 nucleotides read TGTGCCAGCAGGAGGCAGGCGGGTAACAATCAGCCCCAGCATTTT. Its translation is CASRRQAGNNQPQHF.

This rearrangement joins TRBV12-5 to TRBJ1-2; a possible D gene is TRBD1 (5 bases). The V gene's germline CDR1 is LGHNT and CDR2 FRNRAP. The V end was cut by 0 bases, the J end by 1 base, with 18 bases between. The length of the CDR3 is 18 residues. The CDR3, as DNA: TGTGCTAGTGGTTTGGTATACGCCGGGGACTCCCTTAACTATGGCTACACCTTC. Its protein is CASGLVYAGDSLNYGYTF. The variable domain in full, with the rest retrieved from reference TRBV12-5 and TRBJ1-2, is DARVTQTPRHKVTEMGQEVTMRCQPILGHNTVFWYRQTMMQGLELLAYFRNRAPLDDSGMPKDRFSAEMPDATLATLKIQPSEPRDSAVYFCASGLVYAGDSLNYGYTFGSGTRLTVV.

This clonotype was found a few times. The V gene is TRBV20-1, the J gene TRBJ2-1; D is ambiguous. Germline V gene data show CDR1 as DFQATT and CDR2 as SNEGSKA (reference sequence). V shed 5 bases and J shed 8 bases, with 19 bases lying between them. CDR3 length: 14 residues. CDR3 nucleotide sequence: TGCAGTGCTCAACTCGGCCTAGAGGTCGATGAGCAGTTCTTC. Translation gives CSAQLGLEVDEQFF.

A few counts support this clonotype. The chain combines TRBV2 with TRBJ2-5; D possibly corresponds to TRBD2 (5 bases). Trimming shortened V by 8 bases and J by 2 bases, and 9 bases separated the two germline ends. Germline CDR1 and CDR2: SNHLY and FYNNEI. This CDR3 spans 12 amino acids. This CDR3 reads CASAAEQETQYF. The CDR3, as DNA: TGTGCCAGCGCAGCGGAACAAGAGACCCAGTACTTC.

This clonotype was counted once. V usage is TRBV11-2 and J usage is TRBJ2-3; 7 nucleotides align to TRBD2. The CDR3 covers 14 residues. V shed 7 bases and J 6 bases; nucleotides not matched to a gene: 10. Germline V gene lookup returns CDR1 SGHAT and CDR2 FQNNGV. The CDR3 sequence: CASTTGRARDTQYF. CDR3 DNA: TGTGCCAGCACCACGGGGAGGGCTCGGGATACGCAGTATTTT.

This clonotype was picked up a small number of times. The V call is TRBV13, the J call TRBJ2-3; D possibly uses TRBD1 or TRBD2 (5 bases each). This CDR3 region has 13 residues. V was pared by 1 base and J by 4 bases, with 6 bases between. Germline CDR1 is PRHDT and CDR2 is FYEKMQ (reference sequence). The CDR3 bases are TGTGCCAGCAGCTTAGCGGGGCCAGATACGCAGTATTTT. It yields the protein CASSLAGPDTQYF.

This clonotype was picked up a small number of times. Here the CDR3 DNA reads TGTGCCAGCAGCTCCCGAGGGGCTAATGAAAAACTGTTTTTT. Protein product: CASSSRGANEKLFF. This rearrangement joins TRBV7-9 to TRBJ1-4; weak D call: TRBD1 (5 bases). CDR3 length: 14 residues. V was clipped by 4 bases and J by 3 bases, with 9 bases between them. Germline CDR1 is SEHNR and CDR2 is FQNEAQ (reference sequence).

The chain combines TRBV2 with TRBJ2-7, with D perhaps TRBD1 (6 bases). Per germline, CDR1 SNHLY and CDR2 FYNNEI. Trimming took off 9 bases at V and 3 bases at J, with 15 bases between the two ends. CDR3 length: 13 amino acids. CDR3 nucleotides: TGTGCCAGAGGGGGTGGAAAAAGCTACGAGCAGTACTTC. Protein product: CARGGGKSYEQYF.

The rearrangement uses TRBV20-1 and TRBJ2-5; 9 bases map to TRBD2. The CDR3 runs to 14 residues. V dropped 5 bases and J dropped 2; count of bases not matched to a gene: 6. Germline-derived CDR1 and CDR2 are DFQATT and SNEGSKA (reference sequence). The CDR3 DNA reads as TGCAGTGCTGTACAAGCGGGAGGTCAAGAGACCCAGTACTTC. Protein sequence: CSAVQAGGQETQYF.

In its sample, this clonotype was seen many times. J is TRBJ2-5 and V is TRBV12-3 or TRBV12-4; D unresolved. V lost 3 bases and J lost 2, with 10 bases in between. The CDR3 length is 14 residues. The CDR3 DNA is TGTGCCAGCAGTTTTGGGCAGCATCAAGAGACCCAGTACTTC. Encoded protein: CASSFGQHQETQYF.

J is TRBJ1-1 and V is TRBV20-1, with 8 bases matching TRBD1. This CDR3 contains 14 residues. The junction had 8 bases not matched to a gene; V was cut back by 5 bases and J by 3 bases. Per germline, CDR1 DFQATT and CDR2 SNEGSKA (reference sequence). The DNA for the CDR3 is TGCAGTGCTGGAAGGCAGGGGGCATACACTGAAGCTTTCTTT. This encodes CSAGRQGAYTEAFF.

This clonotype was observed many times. Written as DNA, the CDR3 is TGTGCCAGCAGCTCCTTCCGGGCGGGGACCTACGAGCAGTACTTC. As protein: CASSSFRAGTYEQYF. The chain has TRBV11-2 and TRBJ2-7; possible D gene TRBD2, 6 bases. This CDR3 is built from 15 residues. Germline V gene sequence: CDR1 SGHAT, CDR2 FQNNGV. V dropped 4 bases and J dropped 2 bases, with 15 bases sitting between them.

The CDR3 reads CASSQPGRNPGQFF. The CDR3 nucleotides are TGCGCCAGCAGCCAACCTGGTCGAAACCCCGGGCAGTTCTTC. The chain has TRBV4-1 and TRBJ2-1; D is ambiguous. Trimming cost V 2 bases and J 12 bases, with 17 bases left between them. The CDR3 is 14 amino acids. Germline V gives CDR1 MGHRA, CDR2 YSYEKL.

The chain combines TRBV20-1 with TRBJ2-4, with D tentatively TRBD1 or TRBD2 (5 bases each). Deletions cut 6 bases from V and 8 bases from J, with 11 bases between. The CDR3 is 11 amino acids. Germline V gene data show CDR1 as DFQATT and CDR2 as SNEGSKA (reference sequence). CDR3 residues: CSARLGDIQYF. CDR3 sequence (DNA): TGCAGTGCCCGATTGGGGGACATTCAGTACTTC.

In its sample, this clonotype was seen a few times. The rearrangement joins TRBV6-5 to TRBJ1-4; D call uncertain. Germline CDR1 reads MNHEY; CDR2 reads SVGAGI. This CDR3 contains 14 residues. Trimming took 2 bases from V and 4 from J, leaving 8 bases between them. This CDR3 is CASSYRDGNEKLFF. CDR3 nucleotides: TGTGCCAGCAGTTACAGGGATGGTAATGAAAAACTGTTTTTT.

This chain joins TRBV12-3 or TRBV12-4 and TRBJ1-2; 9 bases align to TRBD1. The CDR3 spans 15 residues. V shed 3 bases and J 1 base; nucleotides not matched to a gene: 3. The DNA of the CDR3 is TGTGCCAGCAGTTTTGGACAGGGGATTAACTATGGCTACACCTTC. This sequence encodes CASSFGQGINYGYTF.

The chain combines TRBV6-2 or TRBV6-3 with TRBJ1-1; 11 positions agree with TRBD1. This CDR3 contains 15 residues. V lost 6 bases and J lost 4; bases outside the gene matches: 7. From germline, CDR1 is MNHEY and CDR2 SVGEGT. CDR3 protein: CASRYTGTGGTEAFF. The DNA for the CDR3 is TGTGCCAGCAGATACACCGGGACAGGGGGCACTGAAGCTTTCTTT.

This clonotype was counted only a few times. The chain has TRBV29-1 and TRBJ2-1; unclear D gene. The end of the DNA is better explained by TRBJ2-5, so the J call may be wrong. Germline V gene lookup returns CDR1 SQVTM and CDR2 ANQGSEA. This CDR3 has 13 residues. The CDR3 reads CSVEDPQRETQYF. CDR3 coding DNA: TGCAGCGTTGAAGATCCGCAGCGCGAGACCCAGTACTTC.

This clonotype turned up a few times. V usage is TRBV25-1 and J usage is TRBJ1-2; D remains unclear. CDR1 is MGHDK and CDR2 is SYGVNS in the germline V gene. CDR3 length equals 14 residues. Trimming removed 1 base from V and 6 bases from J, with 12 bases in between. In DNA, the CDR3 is TGTGCCAGCAGTGAATCCCCATCTGTCCATGGCTACACCTTC. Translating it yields CASSESPSVHGYTF.

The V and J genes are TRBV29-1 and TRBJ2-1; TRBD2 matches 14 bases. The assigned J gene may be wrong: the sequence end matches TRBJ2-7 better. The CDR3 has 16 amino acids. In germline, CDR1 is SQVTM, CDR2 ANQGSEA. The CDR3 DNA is TGCAGCGTTGGTATGCGTGGGACTAGCGGGAGAAACGAGCAGTACTTC. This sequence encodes CSVGMRGTSGRNEQYF.

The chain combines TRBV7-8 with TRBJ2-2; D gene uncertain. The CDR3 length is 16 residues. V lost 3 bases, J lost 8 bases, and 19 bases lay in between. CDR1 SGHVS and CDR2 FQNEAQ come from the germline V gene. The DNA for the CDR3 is TGTGCCAGCAGCTTGCCCGGACCTTCTTTGACGGGGGAGCTGTTTTTT. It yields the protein CASSLPGPSLTGELFF.

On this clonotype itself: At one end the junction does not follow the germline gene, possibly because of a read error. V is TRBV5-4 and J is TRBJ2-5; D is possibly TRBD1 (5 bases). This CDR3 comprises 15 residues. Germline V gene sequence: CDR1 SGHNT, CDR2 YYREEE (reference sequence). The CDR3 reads CASSLESVGAETQYF. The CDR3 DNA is TGCGCCAGCAGCTTGGAATCGGTAGGGGCAGAGACCCAGTACTTC.